A selection of T cell receptor beta chains follows, all from one sample in a study of graft-versus-host responses after intestinal transplantation. Some clones are missing from TCRdb's copy, which holds only in-frame ones; the method was immunoSEQ multiplex PCR. The sample gives over 15,000 clones, over 75% of which show up once; under 2% is in the top ten. The material sequenced was PBMCs, taken 14 days after transplant. These receptors came from a human patient who received an intestinal transplant, so some T cells may come from the graft donor. Both conserved end residues are part of each CDR3.

j_call: TRBJ1-1; v_call: TRBV28; cdr3_aa: CASQGGGGRATEAFF
j_call: TRBJ2-2; v_call: TRBV5-4; cdr3_aa: CASSFNRLAVTGELFF
j_call: TRBJ2-7; v_call: TRBV18; cdr3_aa: CASSPERTASYEQYF
j_call: TRBJ2-1; v_call: TRBV4-1; cdr3_aa: CASSLGQGHNEQFF
j_call: TRBJ1-1; v_call: TRBV6-5; cdr3_aa: CASSPTGGNTEAFF
j_call: TRBJ2-4; v_call: TRBV4-2; cdr3_aa: CASSQLGTSGKNIQYF
j_call: TRBJ2-7; v_call: TRBV28; cdr3_aa: CASSPGTGGAYEQYF
j_call: TRBJ2-2; v_call: TRBV7-6; cdr3_aa: CASSRANTGELFF
j_call: TRBJ1-5; v_call: TRBV27; cdr3_aa: CASSLYSGTGNQPQHF
j_call: TRBJ2-5; v_call: TRBV4-2; cdr3_aa: CASSQDLAGGPRQETQYF
j_call: TRBJ2-7; v_call: TRBV28; cdr3_aa: CASSSGGAVHEQYF
j_call: TRBJ2-5; v_call: TRBV4-1; cdr3_aa: CASSPLAGGEETQYF
j_call: TRBJ2-7; v_call: TRBV10-2; cdr3_aa: CASSEFGAEQYF
j_call: TRBJ1-2; v_call: TRBV9; cdr3_aa: CASSETLSYGYTF
j_call: TRBJ2-5; v_call: TRBV5-1; cdr3_aa: CASSPRLAGDQETQYF
j_call: TRBJ1-2; v_call: TRBV5-4; cdr3_aa: CASSPGGVYTF
j_call: TRBJ2-7; v_call: TRBV4-1; cdr3_aa: CASSQDWGREQYF
j_call: TRBJ2-1; v_call: TRBV9; cdr3_aa: CASSTGIYNEQFF
j_call: TRBJ2-3; v_call: TRBV19; cdr3_aa: CASSILAGGPSDTQYF
j_call: TRBJ2-1; v_call: TRBV4-1; cdr3_aa: CASSQTYRGLSYNEQFF
j_call: TRBJ1-2; v_call: TRBV27; cdr3_aa: CASSLGQVYGYTF
j_call: TRBJ2-1; v_call: TRBV5-1; cdr3_aa: CASSLGRSGGSNEQFF
j_call: TRBJ1-2; v_call: TRBV29-1; cdr3_aa: CSVEREVDYGYTF
j_call: TRBJ2-2; v_call: TRBV7-3; cdr3_aa: CASSLVSPTGELFF
j_call: TRBJ2-7; v_call: TRBV6-1; cdr3_aa: CASSVAPATGYEQYF
j_call: TRBJ2-2; v_call: TRBV28; cdr3_aa: CASRRQNTGELFF
j_call: TRBJ2-3; v_call: TRBV6-5; cdr3_aa: CASSQLAGGADTQYF
j_call: TRBJ2-2; v_call: TRBV5-1; cdr3_aa: CASSYPGQVFSGELFF
j_call: TRBJ2-7; v_call: TRBV28; cdr3_aa: CASSLGTSEAYEQYF
j_call: TRBJ1-6; v_call: TRBV28; cdr3_aa: CASSSGGSPLHF
j_call: TRBJ2-3; v_call: TRBV4-1; cdr3_aa: CASSQGPSSTDTQYF
j_call: TRBJ1-2; v_call: TRBV9; cdr3_aa: CASKRDSPYGYTF
j_call: TRBJ2-7; v_call: TRBV10-3; cdr3_aa: CAISGAGLSYEQYF
j_call: TRBJ2-3; v_call: TRBV7-3; cdr3_aa: CASSPGGETDTQYF
j_call: TRBJ2-3; v_call: TRBV29-1; cdr3_aa: CSVGQVTDTQYF
j_call: TRBJ2-1; v_call: TRBV13; cdr3_aa: CASSLIGGGLAGDPYNEQFF
j_call: TRBJ2-7; v_call: TRBV28; cdr3_aa: CASSPTGVGRYEQYF
j_call: TRBJ2-1; v_call: TRBV9; cdr3_aa: CASSVKASYNEQFF
j_call: TRBJ2-3; v_call: TRBV27; cdr3_aa: CASSLRTDTQYF
j_call: TRBJ2-7; v_call: TRBV5-4; cdr3_aa: CASSEGWSGGQYF
j_call: TRBJ2-7; v_call: TRBV4-2; cdr3_aa: CASSQGLAGGRTYEQYF
j_call: TRBJ2-5; v_call: TRBV7-3; cdr3_aa: CASSLTSGTAQETQYF
j_call: TRBJ2-7; v_call: TRBV2; cdr3_aa: CASMGQSYEQYF
j_call: TRBJ1-5; v_call: TRBV15; cdr3_aa: CATSTAPGQMNQPQHF
j_call: TRBJ2-5; v_call: TRBV11-2; cdr3_aa: CASSLRSKETQYF
j_call: TRBJ2-1; v_call: TRBV6-6; cdr3_aa: CASTAGLAYEQFF
j_call: TRBJ2-2; v_call: TRBV11-3; cdr3_aa: CASSARDRGTGELFF